These 2 T cell receptor beta chains were sequenced from one sample in a study of T cell responses to AZD1222 COVID-19 vaccine. Profiling relied on immunoSEQ multiplex PCR, and the TCRdb table lists in-frame clones only, not all of them. The sample lists 60,000 to 70,000 clones, 85% occurring once. This specimen was peripheral blood, taken on day 0 of AZD1222 vaccination. These receptors all come from an adult in good health.

The chain links TRBV5-4 to TRBJ1-6; TRBD1 might be the D (5 bases). V lost 4 bases, J lost 7 bases, and 12 bases lay in between. Germline assignment: CDR1 SGHNT and CDR2 YYREEE (reference sequence). The CDR3 runs 14 residues. The CDR3 DNA reads TGTGCCAGCAGCGTCGGGGGTGGGAATTCACCCCTCCACTTT. Its protein product is CASSVGGGNSPLHF.

CDR3 DNA sequence: TGTGCCAGCAGTTCTAGACAGGGGGAAAAACTGTTTTTT. This sequence encodes CASSSRQGEKLFF. The genes are TRBV2 and TRBJ1-4; TRBD1 agrees at 8 bases. The CDR3 consists of 13 residues. With 5 bases clipped from V and 8 bases from J, the junction kept 4 bases outside the gene matches. Germline values: CDR1 SNHLY, CDR2 FYNNEI. Full variable domain (outside the CDR3, taken from reference TRBV2 and TRBJ1-4): EPEVTQTPSHQVTQMGQEVILRCVPISNHLYFYWYRQILGQKVEFLVSFYNNEISEKSEIFDDQFSVERPDGSNFTLKIRSTKLEDSAMYFCASSSRQGEKLFFGSGTQLSVL.